This TCR beta chain was profiled in a study of cytomegalovirus exposure and HLA in healthy donors. At the level of the study: A data release that came early held tens of millions of unique TCRs from HLA-typed donors. Clustering assigned about four fifths of the approximately 400 genotyped donors to the Caucasian-associated ancestry cluster. Findings and limits, study-wide: Earlier analysis looked at TCR beta V segments, and most were productive about 90% or about 30% of the time. The authors judged a highly shared variant cluster likely a sequencing artifact.

PCR involved 60 Vbeta and 13 Jbeta primers. Produced via immunoSEQ multiplex PCR; TCRdb's table is partial and in-frame only. Among fewer than 130,000 clones, just over 75% were seen once, and the ten largest hold roughly 13%. The germline V and J ends were trimmed by 5 bases and 5 bases, with 18 bases remaining between them. Germline assignment: CDR1 SGHDT and CDR2 YYEEEE. CDR3 length equals 15 residues. Details on this clone: Its antigen is unknown.

The receptor comes from a man aged 25 to 40 in good health and CMV-seropositive. The genes are TRBV5-6 and TRBJ2-3; D may be TRBD1 (5 bases). Sequences were obtained from PBMCs. In nucleotides, the CDR3 is TGTGCCAGCAGGAAGCAGGGCCTCGAAGGAGATACGCAGTATTTT. Residues: CASRKQGLEGDTQYF.